Below, 27 T cell receptor beta chains from the same sample are listed, as sequenced in a study of cytotoxic CD8 clonotypes in ibrutinib-treated CLL. TCRdb keeps only in-frame clones here, not all; method: immunoSEQ multiplex PCR. The sample has roughly 200,000 clones, about four fifths seen once. The sample consisted of PBMCs, taken after 12 months of ibrutinib treatment. These receptors all stem from a human donor with chronic lymphocytic leukemia.

The genes are TRBV5-1 and TRBJ1-1; D is possibly TRBD1 (5 bases). V was pared by 1 base and J by 6 bases, with 7 bases between. Germline V gives CDR1 SGHRS, CDR2 YFSETQ. The CDR3 runs to 12 residues. The CDR3 spells CASSLWGAEAFF. The CDR3 DNA reads as TGCGCCAGCAGCTTGTGGGGCGCTGAAGCTTTCTTT.

This clone was counted a few times. This sequence joins TRBV5-1 and TRBJ1-2; perhaps TRBD1 as D (6 bases). V was clipped by 1 base and J by 8 bases, with 24 bases between them. This CDR3 is 17 amino acids long. Germline V gene lookup returns CDR1 SGHRS and CDR2 YFSETQ. CDR3 residues: CASSLNYRDRPWEGYTF. The CDR3 DNA reads as TGCGCCAGCAGCTTGAACTACAGGGACCGGCCCTGGGAGGGCTACACCTTC.

This sequence joins TRBV7-9 and TRBJ2-3; D not resolved. Between the trimmed V and J ends, which lost 5 bases and 4 bases, there was a span of 22 bases. The CDR3 is 17 residues long. Germline lookup yields CDR1 SEHNR and CDR2 FQNEAQ (reference sequence). This chain's CDR3 is CASSPQRPGAISDTQYF. DNA for the CDR3: TGTGCCAGCAGCCCACAGAGGCCAGGTGCAATATCAGATACGCAGTATTTT. Filled out from reference TRBV7-9 and TRBJ2-3, the complete variable domain reads DTGVSQNPRHKITKRGQNVTFRCDPISEHNRLYWYRQTLGQGPEFLTYFQNEAQLEKSRLLSDRFSAERPKGSFSTLEIQRTEQGDSAMYLCASSPQRPGAISDTQYFGPGTRLTVL.

The CDR3 sequence: CASSPQGPDSNQPQHF. CDR3 nucleotide sequence: TGTGCCAGCAGCCCACAGGGACCCGATAGCAATCAGCCCCAGCATTTT. The gene calls are TRBV25-1 and TRBJ1-5; TRBD1 is a possible D gene (6 bases). The V and J ends lost 6 bases and 0 bases respectively, with 15 bases between them. The CDR3 runs 16 residues. The germline V gene has CDR1 MGHDK and CDR2 SYGVNS.

This clone was seen once. The chain is built from TRBV10-2 and TRBJ1-4; possibly TRBD1 for D (5 bases). Germline V lookup: CDR1 WSHSY, CDR2 SAAADI. V was clipped by 6 bases and J by 4 bases, with 12 bases between them. This CDR3 comprises 14 residues. As DNA, the CDR3 is TGCGCCAGCAGGACAGATCGTGTTAATGAAAAACTGTTTTTT. The encoded protein is CASRTDRVNEKLFF.

The CDR3 DNA follows: TGTGCCAGCAGAGCTTCTCCCTGGGGCAACACTGAAGCTTTCTTT. It yields the protein CASRASPWGNTEAFF. The rearrangement links TRBV6-5 to TRBJ1-1; D perhaps matches TRBD1 (5 bases). V shed 6 bases and J shed 2 bases, with 16 bases lying between them. From germline, CDR1 is MNHEY and CDR2 SVGAGI. The CDR3 has 15 residues.

The table lists this clone with a count of one. V and J are TRBV29-1 and TRBJ2-5; maybe TRBD2 (6 bases). The ends were cut back, 6 bases at V and 9 bases at J, with 17 bases in the middle. CDR1 and CDR2 (germline): SQVTM, ANQGSEA. The CDR3 covers 12 residues. CDR3 sequence: CSVQGLNGAQYF. CDR3 coding DNA: TGCAGCGTCCAGGGACTTAATGGGGCCCAGTACTTC.

This sequence joins TRBV28 and TRBJ1-1, with D uncertain. The CDR3 contains 12 residues. V gave up 3 bases and J gave up 4 bases, with 6 bases separating them. CDR1 MDHEN and CDR2 SYDVKM come from the germline V gene. In nucleotides, the CDR3 is TGTGCCAGCAGTTTGCCGACCACTGAAGCTTTCTTT. Protein: CASSLPTTEAFF.

The chain is built from TRBV18 and TRBJ2-1; the D gene could be TRBD1 or TRBD2 (5 bases each). The CDR3 sequence is 12 residues long. The V end was cut by 4 bases, the J end by 9 bases, with 10 bases between. CDR1 is KGHSH, CDR2 LQKENI, per germline. Written as DNA, the CDR3 is TGTGCCAGCTCACGAGACAGCGGTGAGCAGTTCTTC. Its translation is CASSRDSGEQFF.

As DNA, the CDR3 is TGTGCCAGCAGTGCCACAGGGGGCTATCAGCCCCAGCATTTT. It codes for CASSATGGYQPQHF. V usage is TRBV6-1 and J usage is TRBJ1-5, with TRBD1 identical over 9 bases. V was pared by 4 bases and J by 5 bases, with 3 bases of the junction left unmatched. The V gene's germline CDR1 is MNHNS and CDR2 SASEGT. This CDR3 region has 14 residues.

The rearrangement joins TRBV7-2 to TRBJ1-4; D gene unclear. This CDR3 comprises 13 residues. Trimming stripped 5 bases from V and 0 bases from J, with 4 bases between. Germline loops: CDR1 SGHTA, CDR2 FQGNSA. The CDR3 DNA is TGTGCCAGCAGCGTTGCAACTAATGAAAAACTGTTTTTT. Translating it yields CASSVATNEKLFF.

This rearrangement joins TRBV27 to TRBJ1-2; D remains ambiguous. V lost 1 base and J lost 4, with 10 bases in between. The CDR3 has 14 amino acids. Germline-derived CDR1 and CDR2 are MNHEY and SMNVEV (reference sequence). The CDR3 sequence: CASSLLEGSYGYTF. The CDR3, as DNA: TGTGCCAGCAGTTTATTGGAGGGATCCTATGGCTACACCTTC.

V gene TRBV18 combines with J gene TRBJ2-5; 7 nucleotides line up with TRBD1. The J segment lost 1 base and the V segment lost 3 bases, leaving 2 bases of the junction unmatched. This CDR3 contains 14 residues. Germline V lookup: CDR1 KGHSH, CDR2 LQKENI. Written as DNA, the CDR3 is TGTGCCAGCTCACCGGGACAGTCCCAAGAGACCCAGTACTTC. Translation: CASSPGQSQETQYF.

This clone showed up just once. The chain joins TRBV6-1 to TRBJ1-4; no definite D call. The CDR3 contains 14 residues. The V end lost 3 bases, the J end lost 7 bases, and 12 bases lay between the germline ends. Germline V CDR1 and CDR2: MNHNS, SASEGT. This chain's CDR3 is CASSDNPRGEKLFF. The CDR3, as DNA: TGTGCCAGCAGTGATAACCCGCGGGGTGAAAAACTGTTTTTT.

V gene TRBV10-1 combines with J gene TRBJ2-3; 8 bases line up with TRBD2. This CDR3 spans 15 amino acids. With 9 bases clipped from V and 2 bases from J, the junction kept 10 bases outside the gene matches. Germline V lookup: CDR1 WNHNN, CDR2 SYGVQD (reference sequence). As DNA, the CDR3 is TGCGCCAGGGTGGCTAGCGGGTACCTCACAGATACGCAGTATTTT. Residues: CARVASGYLTDTQYF.

The rearrangement links TRBV7-8 to TRBJ2-3, with 9 bases aligning to TRBD1. V gave up 4 bases and J gave up 5 bases; unmatched junction bases: 13. The CDR3 totals 17 residues. Germline values: CDR1 SGHVS, CDR2 FQNEAQ. This CDR3 reads CASSSYQRTGAGDTQYF. In nucleotides, the CDR3 is TGTGCCAGCAGCTCCTATCAAAGGACAGGGGCGGGAGATACGCAGTATTTT.

The CDR3 reads CASSILPQGPYGYTF. The CDR3 region has the DNA TGCGCCAGCAGCATCCTCCCACAAGGCCCCTATGGCTACACCTTC. V is TRBV5-1 and J is TRBJ1-2; D is undetermined. Trimming took 4 bases from V and 4 from J, leaving 17 bases between them. Looked up from germline, CDR1 is SGHRS and CDR2 is YFSETQ. The CDR3 runs to 15 residues.

The chain links TRBV7-6 to TRBJ1-2; 7 bases map to TRBD1. CDR1 SGHVS and CDR2 FNYEAQ come from the germline V gene. The V gene end was trimmed by 5 bases and the J gene end by 6 bases; junction bases not matched to a gene: 6. This CDR3 is 13 amino acids long. CDR3 loop: CASSQVRGDGYTF. In DNA, the CDR3 is TGTGCCAGCAGCCAGGTCAGGGGGGATGGCTACACCTTC.

This chain links TRBV30 with TRBJ1-1; D unclear. The CDR3 extends over 15 amino acids. V lost 1 base, J lost 5 bases, and 17 bases lay in between. CDR1 and CDR2 from the germline V gene are GTSNPN and SVGIG (reference sequence). CDR3 loop: CAWSDGPLRVTEAFF. The DNA for the CDR3 is TGTGCCTGGAGTGATGGACCTTTACGCGTGACTGAAGCTTTCTTT.

This clone has a single count. The chain joins TRBV6-5 to TRBJ1-1; 8 bases map to TRBD1. V lost 5 bases, J lost 8 bases, and 1 base stayed unmatched. The CDR3 has 11 amino acids. Germline V lookup: CDR1 MNHEY, CDR2 SVGAGI. For the CDR3, the DNA is TGTGCCAGCAGTGGGACAGGCGAAGCTTTCTTT. This encodes CASSGTGEAFF.

This chain links TRBV5-6 with TRBJ2-3, with D uncertain. The ends were cut back, 0 bases at V and 8 bases at J, with 16 bases in the middle. CDR1 and CDR2 (germline): SGHDT, YYEEEE. The CDR3 spans 15 residues. The CDR3 nucleotides read TGTGCCAGCAGCTTGGAAGGCACAACATTGGGTACGCAGTATTTT. Translating it yields CASSLEGTTLGTQYF. Using reference TRBV5-6 and TRBJ2-3 for the parts outside the CDR3, the full variable domain is DAGVTQSPTHLIKTRGQQVTLRCSPKSGHDTVSWYQQALGQGPQFIFQYYEEEERQRGNFPDRFSGHQFPNYSSELNVNALLLGDSALYLCASSLEGTTLGTQYFGPGTRLTVL.

CDR3 coding DNA: TGTGCCAGCAGCCCGACTAGCGGGGGCGGCAGGAGCTCCTACAATGAGCAGTTCTTC. It is translated as CASSPTSGGGRSSYNEQFF. The rearrangement uses TRBV11-2 and TRBJ2-1; 12 nucleotides line up with TRBD2. Germline assignment: CDR1 SGHAT and CDR2 FQNNGV. This CDR3 region has 19 residues. Trimming took 5 bases from V and 0 from J; bases not matched to a gene: 11. Complete variable domain (other parts from reference TRBV11-2 and TRBJ2-1): EAGVAQSPRYKIIEKRQSVAFWCNPISGHATLYWYQQILGQGPKLLIQFQNNGVVDDSQLPKDRFSAERLKGVDSTLKIQPAKLEDSAVYLCASSPTSGGGRSSYNEQFFGPGTRLTVL.

This chain connects TRBV19 to TRBJ2-1; the D is unclear. V lost 0 bases to trimming and J lost 9 bases, with 9 bases between them. This CDR3 region has 13 residues. Germline-derived CDR1 and CDR2 are LNHDA and SQIVND (reference sequence). The DNA of the CDR3 is TGTGCCAGTAGTATAGAGTTGGCAACTGAGCAGTTCTTC. As protein: CASSIELATEQFF. The full variable domain, in which reference TRBV19 and TRBJ2-1 provide the parts outside the CDR3, is DGGITQSPKYLFRKEGQNVTLSCEQNLNHDAMYWYRQDPGQGLRLIYYSQIVNDFQKGDIAEGYSVSREKKESFPLTVTSAQKNPTAFYLCASSIELATEQFFGPGTRLTVL.

The V call is TRBV10-3, the J call TRBJ1-1, with D maybe TRBD1 (6 bases). Looked up from germline, CDR1 is ENHRY and CDR2 is SYGVKD. Trimming shortened V by 7 bases and J by 5 bases, and 14 bases separated the two germline ends. This CDR3 is 13 amino acids long. This chain's CDR3 is CAINQQGDTEAFF. The CDR3, as DNA: TGTGCCATCAACCAACAGGGAGATACTGAAGCTTTCTTT.

The chain employs TRBV28 and TRBJ2-5; 10 bases agree with TRBD2. Losses at the gene ends were 3 bases for V and 4 bases for J; bases not matched to a gene: 14. This CDR3 spans 18 amino acids. Germline V gene data show CDR1 as MDHEN and CDR2 as SYDVKM. This CDR3 is CASSLVSSGRMEVETQYF. CDR3 sequence (DNA): TGTGCCAGCAGTTTGGTCTCTAGCGGGAGAATGGAGGTAGAGACCCAGTACTTC.

J is TRBJ1-5 and V is TRBV28; no firm D call. Looked up from germline, CDR1 is MDHEN and CDR2 is SYDVKM. V lost 3 bases to trimming and J lost 6 bases, with 3 bases between them. This CDR3 is built from 11 residues. The CDR3 reads CASSFRQPQHF. CDR3 nucleotides: TGTGCCAGCAGTTTTCGTCAGCCCCAGCATTTT.

The genes are TRBV7-9 and TRBJ2-7; a possible D gene is TRBD2 (5 bases). Looked up from germline, CDR1 is SEHNR and CDR2 is FQNEAQ (reference sequence). CDR3 length: 15 amino acids. Trimming removed 1 base from V and 3 bases from J, with 13 bases in between. CDR3 in amino acids: CASSLEGDDLYEQYF. DNA for the CDR3: TGTGCCAGCAGCTTAGAGGGAGATGATCTCTACGAGCAGTACTTC.